The 27 T cell receptor beta chains given below trace back to one sample, sequenced in a study of identical twins. TCRdb itself ran the 5' RACE reads through MiXCR, one entry per CDR3 protein. This sample yields around 240,000 distinct CDR3 sequences, of which 7% are seen a single time; 3.5% to 4% belongs to the top ten. The data also belong to a second study, concerning yellow fever vaccine responses in identical twins.

Material for sequencing was memory (CD45RO+) T cells sorted from blood. These receptor sequences come from a woman aged 18-29 years in good health.

There are a few counts of this clonotype. The rearrangement joins TRBV28 to TRBJ2-7; 8 positions match TRBD1. CDR1 is MDHEN and CDR2 is SYDVKM in the germline V gene. Germline trimming cut 6 bases from V and 7 bases from J; bases unmatched to any gene: 23. The CDR3 is made up of 18 amino acids. This CDR3 is CASSLIDPGQVGSLEQYV. DNA of the CDR3: TGTGCCAGCAGCCTCATTGATCCGGGACAGGTGGGATCTTTGGAGCAGTACGTC.

This clonotype was recorded many times. This chain joins TRBV12-3 or TRBV12-4 and TRBJ1-4; D gene unclear. This CDR3 has 15 amino acids. Trimming pared 5 bases from V and 6 bases from J, leaving 16 bases between. The CDR3 sequence: CASSLYTNGDEKLFF. CDR3 in DNA: TGTGCCAGCAGTCTTTACACCAACGGCGATGAAAAACTGTTTTTT.

This clonotype was detected many times. V gene TRBV7-8 combines with J gene TRBJ1-2; 7 bases are shared with TRBD1. Trimming took 5 bases from V and 2 from J; bases not matched to a gene: 11. Germline V gene lookup returns CDR1 SGHVS and CDR2 FQNEAQ. The CDR3 has 16 amino acids. The CDR3 DNA is TGTGCCAGCAGCCATAGAACGACAGGGACCAACTATGGCTACACCTTC. Translated: CASSHRTTGTNYGYTF.

V and J are TRBV5-1 and TRBJ2-4, with D unclear. The CDR3 is 18 amino acids. Trimming took 1 base from V and 1 from J, leaving 18 bases between them. CDR1 is SGHRS and CDR2 is YFSETQ in the germline V gene. This CDR3 is CASSLRAVSEIAKNIQYF. CDR3 DNA: TGCGCCAGCAGCTTGCGGGCAGTGTCAGAGATCGCCAAAAACATTCAGTACTTC.

This clonotype was seen a handful of times. The rearrangement uses TRBV6-1 and TRBJ1-1; 8 positions agree with TRBD1. V lost 5 bases, J lost 4 bases, and 3 bases stayed unmatched. Germline CDR1 reads MNHNS; CDR2 reads SASEGT. The CDR3 sequence is 13 residues long. CDR3 loop: CASSKQGGTEAFF. CDR3 bases: TGTGCCAGCAGTAAACAGGGGGGCACTGAAGCTTTCTTT.

V is TRBV20-1 and J is TRBJ1-5; D is possibly TRBD1 (5 bases). V dropped 7 bases and J dropped 2 bases, with 15 bases sitting between them. Germline V gene data show CDR1 as DFQATT and CDR2 as SNEGSKA (reference sequence). This CDR3 has 14 amino acids. The CDR3 loop is CSGVVQGGNQPQHF. The DNA for the CDR3 is TGCAGTGGGGTTGTGCAGGGTGGCAATCAGCCCCAGCATTTT.

V is TRBV7-9 and J is TRBJ1-5, with a tentative D call TRBD1 (5 bases). The V end was cut by 5 bases, the J end by 6 bases, with 11 bases between. Germline lookup yields CDR1 SEHNR and CDR2 FQNEAQ (reference sequence). The CDR3 spans 13 residues. The CDR3 spells CASSAGTSQPQHF. CDR3 DNA sequence: TGTGCCAGCAGCGCAGGGACGAGTCAGCCCCAGCATTTT.

This clonotype was found many times. The rearrangement joins TRBV4-1 to TRBJ1-5; D possibly corresponds to TRBD1 (5 bases). Germline V gene sequence: CDR1 MGHRA, CDR2 YSYEKL. This CDR3 comprises 17 residues. V was cut by 0 bases and J by 3 bases, with 15 bases left in between. The CDR3 is CASSQDAGQNYNQPQHF. CDR3 sequence (DNA): TGCGCCAGCAGCCAAGACGCAGGGCAAAACTACAATCAGCCCCAGCATTTT.

In its sample, this clonotype was seen a few times. The chain recombines TRBV20-1 with TRBJ2-5; a weak D match, TRBD2 (5 bases). CDR3 length: 14 amino acids. Germline loops: CDR1 DFQATT, CDR2 SNEGSKA (reference sequence). Trimming took 6 bases from V and 7 from J, leaving 21 bases between them. DNA for the CDR3: TGCAGTGCCCCCGCCAAACTAGGACCTGGGACCCAGTACTTC. As protein: CSAPAKLGPGTQYF.

This clonotype has more than one count but fewer than ten. The chain combines TRBV12-3 or TRBV12-4 with TRBJ1-6; a weak D match, TRBD1 (5 bases). The CDR3 length is 14 residues. V dropped 5 bases and J dropped 9 bases, with 14 bases sitting between them. The CDR3 nucleotides are TGTGCCAGCAGTGCAGGGTGGTCGGGTTCACCCCTCCACTTT. Its protein product is CASSAGWSGSPLHF.

Only a few counts were recorded for this clonotype. The genes are TRBV18 and TRBJ2-1; D remains unclear. V dropped 3 bases and J dropped 12 bases, with 18 bases sitting between them. CDR3 length: 14 amino acids. Germline-derived CDR1 and CDR2 are KGHSH and LQKENI. This chain's CDR3 is CASSPHRNYVWQFF. DNA of the CDR3: TGTGCCAGCTCACCCCATAGGAATTACGTGTGGCAGTTCTTC. The variable domain in full, completed from reference TRBV18 and TRBJ2-1, reads NAGVMQNPRHLVRRRGQEARLRCSPMKGHSHVYWYRQLPEEGLKFMVYLQKENIIDESGMPKERFSAEFPKEGPSILRIQQVVRGDSAAYFCASSPHRNYVWQFFGPGTRLTVL.

This clonotype was seen only a few times. The chain uses TRBV6-1 and TRBJ2-2; 8 bases line up with TRBD2. J was trimmed by 4 bases and V by 7 bases; bases with no gene match: 5. The CDR3 spans 14 residues. Germline V gene sequence: CDR1 MNHNS, CDR2 SASEGT. DNA for the CDR3: TGTGCCAGCAAAGCGGGGGCGAGCACCGGGGAGCTGTTTTTT. It yields the protein CASKAGASTGELFF.

This clonotype was picked up many times. The chain combines TRBV27 with TRBJ2-2; 7 nucleotides match TRBD2. Per germline, CDR1 MNHEY and CDR2 SMNVEV (reference sequence). CDR3 size: 15 residues. Trimming cost V 2 bases and J 3 bases; bases outside gene matches: 3. The CDR3: CASSLGGSYTGELFF. DNA for the CDR3: TGTGCCAGCAGTTTAGGCGGGAGCTACACCGGGGAGCTGTTTTTT.

This clonotype was seen ten or more times. The rearrangement links TRBV29-1 to TRBJ2-3; the match to TRBD2 covers 8 bases. The junction had 6 bases not matched to a gene; V was cut back by 1 base and J by 6 bases. Germline V gene data show CDR1 as SQVTM and CDR2 as ANQGSEA. The length of the CDR3 is 14 residues. The CDR3 DNA is TGCAGCGTTGAAGGCGGGACTAGTTGGGATACGCAGTATTTT. Its protein is CSVEGGTSWDTQYF.

This clonotype was seen only a few times. The rearrangement joins TRBV4-1 to TRBJ2-4; no clear D. Trimming stripped 4 bases from V and 1 base from J, with 14 bases between. CDR3 length: 16 residues. Germline values: CDR1 MGHRA, CDR2 YSYEKL. CDR3 residues: CASSPQSRSAKNIQYF. CDR3 DNA: TGCGCCAGCAGCCCCCAATCTCGTTCGGCCAAAAACATTCAGTACTTC.

The CDR3 DNA follows: TGTGCCACCAGCAGAGGCCTCAGGGGTTACGAGCAGTACGTC. Translating gives CATSRGLRGYEQYV. V and J are TRBV15 and TRBJ2-7, with D tentatively TRBD1 (6 bases). CDR1 is LNHNV and CDR2 is YYDKDF in the germline V gene (reference sequence). Trimming cost V 1 base and J 4 bases, with 11 bases left between them. The CDR3 is made up of 14 amino acids.

This clonotype was recorded many times. The chain recombines TRBV14 with TRBJ1-2; no firm D call. Germline values: CDR1 SGHDN, CDR2 FVKESK. The CDR3 length is 12 residues. The V and J ends lost 2 bases and 3 bases respectively, with 4 bases between them. CDR3 sequence (DNA): TGTGCCAGCAGCCAATCTGACTATGGCTACACCTTC. It specifies CASSQSDYGYTF.

This clonotype came up many times. The chain recombines TRBV5-6 with TRBJ2-5; TRBD1 aligns across 10 bases. V trimming: 5 bases; J trimming: 5 bases; junction bases outside the gene matches: 6. Germline CDR1 reads SGHDT; CDR2 reads YYEEEE. CDR3 length equals 14 residues. CDR3 sequence: CASSHKGQGETQYF. Here the CDR3 DNA reads TGTGCCAGCAGTCACAAGGGACAGGGGGAGACCCAGTACTTC. Full variable domain (remainder filled in from reference TRBV5-6 and TRBJ2-5): DAGVTQSPTHLIKTRGQQVTLRCSPKSGHDTVSWYQQALGQGPQFIFQYYEEEERQRGNFPDRFSGHQFPNYSSELNVNALLLGDSALYLCASSHKGQGETQYFGPGTRLLVL.

This clonotype was counted between two and nine times. This chain uses TRBV24-1 with TRBJ2-2; D may be TRBD2 (6 bases). The CDR3 length is 13 residues. V lost 9 bases, J lost 7 bases, and 14 bases lay in between. Germline V gene data show CDR1 as KGHDR and CDR2 as SFDVKD. The CDR3 region is CATRRGRGGELFF. The CDR3 DNA sequence: TGTGCCACCCGGAGGGGTCGGGGCGGGGAGCTGTTTTTT.

This clonotype was detected ten times or more. The rearrangement uses TRBV18 and TRBJ1-1, with 10 bases identical to TRBD1. Trimming removed 3 bases from V and 1 base from J; junction bases left unmatched: 5. CDR3 length: 16 residues. Germline-derived CDR1 and CDR2 are KGHSH and LQKENI. The CDR3 sequence: CASSPWRTGGNTEAFF. For the CDR3, the DNA is TGTGCCAGCTCACCTTGGAGGACAGGGGGGAACACTGAAGCTTTCTTT.

There are a few counts of this clonotype. The chain employs TRBV4-2 and TRBJ1-1; possibly TRBD1 for D (6 bases). Trimming stripped 0 bases from V and 4 bases from J, with 9 bases between. Germline V gene lookup returns CDR1 LGHNA and CDR2 YNFKEQ. The CDR3 covers 14 residues. This chain's CDR3 is CASSQDRGGTEAFF. CDR3 nucleotides: TGTGCCAGCAGCCAAGATAGGGGGGGCACTGAAGCTTTCTTT.

This clonotype was recorded at least ten times. This chain uses TRBV4-1 with TRBJ2-4; TRBD2 agrees at 8 bases. Germline lookup yields CDR1 MGHRA and CDR2 YSYEKL. Losses at the gene ends were 1 base for V and 0 bases for J; bases not matched to a gene: 8. This CDR3 has 18 residues. The CDR3 coding sequence is TGCGCCAGCAGCCAAGCGGGGGGGGGGACAATAGCCAAAAACATTCAGTACTTC. Amino acid sequence: CASSQAGGGTIAKNIQYF.

This clonotype was picked up many times. The V call is TRBV6-2 or TRBV6-3, the J call TRBJ2-1; TRBD1 matches 8 bases. The junction had 5 bases not matched to a gene; V was cut back by 8 bases and J by 2 bases. The CDR3 has 14 amino acids. Germline lookup yields CDR1 MNHEY and CDR2 SVGEGT. The CDR3 region is CASYQGAPYNEQFF. CDR3 in DNA: TGTGCCAGCTACCAGGGGGCCCCCTACAATGAGCAGTTCTTC.

Many counts were recorded for this clonotype. V is TRBV6-5 and J is TRBJ2-7, with 7 positions matching TRBD1. This CDR3 comprises 16 residues. Germline-derived CDR1 and CDR2 are MNHEY and SVGAGI. V gave up 4 bases and J gave up 0 bases; unmatched junction bases: 9. CDR3 residues: CASSSVPGQISYEQYV. The CDR3 nucleotides read TGTGCCAGCAGTTCCGTCCCGGGACAGATCTCCTACGAGCAGTACGTC.

The chain carries TRBV25-1 and TRBJ1-3; 8 bases are shared with TRBD1. Trimming at V came to 7 bases and at J to 8 bases, leaving 4 bases not matched to a gene. Germline CDR1 reads MGHDK; CDR2 reads SYGVNS. This CDR3 is 12 amino acids long. The CDR3 sequence is CASKGTGYTIYF. CDR3 sequence (DNA): TGTGCCAGCAAAGGGACAGGTTACACCATATATTTT. The variable domain in full, completed from reference TRBV25-1 and TRBJ1-3, reads EADIYQTPRYLVIGTGKKITLECSQTMGHDKMYWYQQDPGMELHLIHYSYGVNSTEKGDLSSESTVSRIRTEHFPLTLESARPSHTSQYLCASKGTGYTIYFGEGSWLTVV.

Regarding this clonotype: At one end, the junction sequence differs from germline, possibly due to a read error. V gene TRBV3-1 combines with J gene TRBJ2-3; D might be TRBD2 (6 bases). CDR3 size: 11 residues. CDR1 and CDR2 (germline): LGHDT, YNNKEL (reference sequence). As DNA, the CDR3 is TGTGCCAGCAGCCAAGGATCGGGAGTCCAATTT. As protein: CASSQGSGVQF.

This clonotype was counted only a few times. The chain employs TRBV25-1 and TRBJ1-1; perhaps TRBD1 as D (5 bases). Germline V gene sequence: CDR1 MGHDK, CDR2 SYGVNS. This CDR3 region has 12 residues. V gave up 4 bases and J gave up 11 bases, with 14 bases separating them. The DNA for the CDR3 is TGTGCCAGCAGTGCATACCAGGGCGAGGCTTTCTTT. This encodes CASSAYQGEAFF.